This T cell receptor (beta chain) came from a study of graft-versus-host responses after intestinal transplantation. Study summary: Every one of the recipients received anti-thymocyte globulin induction and afterwards took tacrolimus and steroids for around 3 years.

The CDR3 length is 14 residues. Germline V gene lookup returns CDR1 MGHRA and CDR2 YSYEKL. V was pared by 0 bases and J by 2 bases, with 7 bases between. General study results and limits: Detection of GvH clones occurred in recipient marrow, and some had their first appearance in ileum or blood. Declining HvG levels early post-transplant were linked to peak circulating GvH clone levels.

Sampling of post-transplant bone marrow used the posterior iliac crest or another site. About this clone itself: No antigen is known for it.

Assay: immunoSEQ multiplex PCR; the TCRdb copy retains only in-frame clones and omits some. The sample has fewer than 70,000 clones, roughly 89% seen once; the top ten hold roughly 6.3%. The starting material was bone marrow, obtained roughly 110 weeks after intestinal transplantation. The gene calls are TRBV4-1 and TRBJ1-2; D call uncertain. The sequence was collected from a human patient who received an intestinal transplant, so some T cells may come from the graft donor. This chain's CDR3 is CASSQEGLNYGYTF. The CDR3 coding sequence is TGCGCCAGCAGCCAAGAAGGCCTGAACTATGGCTACACCTTC.